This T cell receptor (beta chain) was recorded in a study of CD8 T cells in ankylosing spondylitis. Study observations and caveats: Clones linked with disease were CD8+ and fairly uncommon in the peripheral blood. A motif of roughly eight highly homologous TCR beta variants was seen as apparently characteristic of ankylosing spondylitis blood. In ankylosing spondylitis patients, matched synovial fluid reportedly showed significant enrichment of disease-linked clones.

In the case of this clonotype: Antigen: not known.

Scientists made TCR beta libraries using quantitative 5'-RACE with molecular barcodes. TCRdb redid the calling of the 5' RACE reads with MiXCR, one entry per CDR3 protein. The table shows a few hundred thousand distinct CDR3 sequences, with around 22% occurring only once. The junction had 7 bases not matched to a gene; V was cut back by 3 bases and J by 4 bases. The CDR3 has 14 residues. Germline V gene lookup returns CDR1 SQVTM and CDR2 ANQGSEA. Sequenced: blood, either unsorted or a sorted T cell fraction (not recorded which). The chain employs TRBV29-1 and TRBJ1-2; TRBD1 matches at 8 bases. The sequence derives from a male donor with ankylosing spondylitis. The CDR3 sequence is CSVDRQGIGYGYTF. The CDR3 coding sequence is TGCAGCGTTGACAGACAGGGGATCGGCTATGGCTACACCTTC.